This T cell receptor (beta chain) emerged from a study of T-cell memory formation after mild COVID-19. The overall study: Largely donor-specific TCR clusters were found. Notes on the study in general: Cross-reactive memory appears to have joined, as suggested by some responding clones showing up in pre-infection memory. Contracting clones, day 15 to 85, had balanced CD4/CD8, and later expanders favored CD4+.

The CDR3 has 13 residues. From germline, CDR1 is MNHEY and CDR2 SMNVEV (reference sequence). Deletions cut 7 bases from V and 8 bases from J, with 15 bases between. As concerns this clonotype: What it binds is not known.

Each CDR3 protein is one row after TCRdb ran MiXCR on the 5' RACE reads. The table lists fewer than 350,000 distinct CDR3 sequences, approximately 15% of them singletons, with approximately 20% in the top ten. Source material: PBMCs or a T cell subset sorted from them (not recorded which). The receptor was isolated from a man aged 18 to 30 who had mild COVID-19 (a few samples of this study predate the infection). Cell type and time point are not known. This chain connects TRBV27 to TRBJ2-1; D not resolved. The CDR3 region has the DNA TGTGCCAGCATCTCTGCTCTAGAGGATGAGCAGTTCTTC. Encoded protein: CASISALEDEQFF.